This note documents a single TCR beta chain sequence. This clonotype has a count of ten or more. What antigen it recognizes has not been identified. Base qualities were left out, and no much larger clone turns up one base away. The TCR beta CDR3 regions were amplified from RNA transcripts. The first round of RT-PCR for the TCR CDR3 was performed with the HTBI primer set and the Qiagen OneStep RT-PCR kit. Libraries were constructed in a second round of multiplex PCR, after which size selection and purification were performed. The libraries were sequenced on an Illumina HiSeq2000 using paired-end 100 bp reads. In the authors' own workflow: SOAPnuke was used to process the raw data, with reads discarded if the reads contained adapters or uncalled bases, had a mean Phred below 15, or lacked an exact constant-primer or identifier match. COPE v1.2.5 was used to merge the high-quality paired reads, and each unique nucleotide sequence was defined as a clonotype. MiTCR v1.1 was used to align the clonotypes against IMGT TRBV, TRBD and TRBJ reference segments. The analysis included only V-J combinations with a frequency above 0.0001, which together covered around 99% of the repertoires. The TCS score was defined as F50 (clonal expansion) divided by E x V (chaos), with BLOSUM62-based TCRdist calculated between CDR3 peptides within each V-J. Welch's t-statistics and random forest reduced roughly 540 V-J features to roughly 13, which were used in a naive Bayes classifier (R e1071). The raw public data were reprocessed by TCRdb itself: fastp quality trimming at Q25, MiXCR clonotype calling, in-frame beta chains only. Every CDR3 protein is listed once, alongside the most common genes and DNA of its rows. The V and J calls and clone size come from TCRdb's table, not from the authors' own analysis. Counted in this sample were some 460,000 distinct CDR3 sequences; around 14% of them appeared once. The ten largest account for roughly 14% of the sample.

Graves' hyperthyroidism was defined as stable when no progression to ophthalmopathy occurred over 18 months of follow-up. Hyperthyroidism patients were aged 18 to 65 years and newly diagnosed, with disease duration of less than 2 months. Exclusion was applied to patients with uncontrolled infections, other autoimmune diseases, pregnancy or lactation. Diagnoses relied on clinical symptoms, serum thyroxine and TRAb, thyroid ultrasound and orbital computed tomography. PBMCs were separated from roughly 10 ml of fresh peripheral blood using Ficoll-Paque density gradient centrifugation. Total RNA was extracted using Trizol reagent, and RNA quality was assessed on an Agilent 2100 Bioanalyzer. This entry is derived from a study of T cells in Graves' hyperthyroidism and ophthalmopathy (dated 2019 in TCRdb). In terms of the full investigation: Peripheral blood samples were taken at the time of initial diagnosis, prior to any treatment. A discovery cohort of around 100 patients, approximately 44 with Graves' ophthalmopathy and about 58 with stable Graves' hyperthyroidism, was used to find distinguishing TCR V-J signatures. Prospective prediction of ophthalmopathy was tested in an independent validation cohort consisting of some 18 hyperthyroidism patients and around 17 patients who later progressed to ophthalmopathy. The roughly 91 discovery patients were randomly split 7:3 into training and test sets. Once sampling was done, hyperthyroidism patients were given methimazole at a starting dose of 30 mg daily, whereas ophthalmopathy patients were given high-dose intravenous methylprednisolone. According to the paper, TCR Vbeta CDR3 sequencing was carried out on around 140 peripheral blood samples, which came from fewer than 50 ophthalmopathy, around 75 hyperthyroidism and roughly 17 progressor patients. Thyroid tissue and blood T-cell repertoires from several Graves' hyperthyroidism patients were also compared in the study. The research as a whole found: Sample size was not statistically predetermined, and investigators were not blinded to group allocation. Most expanded thyroid clonotypes (frequency above 0.001) were also detected in blood, a finding suggesting that blood repertoires may reflect thyroid immune responses. In validation, progression to ophthalmopathy was predicted by the model with about 70% sensitivity and 72.22% specificity, a median of roughly 6.4 months before onset. In cross-validation, a model built on a 13 V-J signature told ophthalmopathy apart from stable hyperthyroidism with 85% to 90% sensitivity and about 81% specificity, and in testing the same model reached 80%/75%.

Per the germline V gene, SNHLY is the CDR1 and FYNNEI is the CDR2. V drops 5 bases and J drops 3 bases, leaving 11 bases in between. The CDR3 starts with the cysteine, ends with the phenylalanine, and has 13 residues. Left in the record is the CDR3 DNA by itself, 39 bases read in frame from the first base. The receptor was derived from a woman under 30 with Graves' hyperthyroidism. The material sequenced was blood. The receptor chain draws on TRBV2 and TRBJ2-7; there is no confident call for the D gene. The CDR3 in this case is CASSPKLNYEQYF. The bases read TGTGCCAGCAGTCCCAAACTCAACTACGAGCAGTACTTC.